These 16 T cell receptor beta chains came from one sample sequenced in a study of T cells in Graves' hyperthyroidism and ophthalmopathy. Researchers amplified the TCR beta CDR3 regions from RNA transcripts. An initial round of RT-PCR targeting the TCR CDR3 relied on the HTBI primer set. TCRdb passed the multiplex PCR reads through MiXCR, listing each CDR3 protein once. The sample lists 350,000 or so distinct CDR3 sequences, roughly 18% occurring once. Sequenced: blood. The receptors here all came from a woman aged 45-60 years with Graves' hyperthyroidism.

This sequence joins TRBV5-8 and TRBJ1-1, with TRBD1 as a possible D gene (5 bases). The V gene lost 5 bases and the J gene lost 4 bases, with 18 bases spanning the gap. Germline CDR1 SGHTS, CDR2 YDEGEE. The length of the CDR3 is 15 residues. DNA for the CDR3: TGTGCCAGCAGGCCCCGGGGGATGGGAAGCACTGAAGCTTTCTTT. This encodes CASRPRGMGSTEAFF.

This clonotype has ten or more counts. The rearrangement links TRBV3-1 to TRBJ2-5; no reliable D call. The V end lost 1 base, the J end lost 4 bases, and 13 bases lay between the germline ends. This CDR3 is built from 15 residues. In germline, CDR1 is LGHDT, CDR2 YNNKEL (reference sequence). This CDR3 reads CASSQGFWNSETQYF. The CDR3 bases are TGTGCCAGCAGCCAAGGCTTTTGGAATTCAGAGACCCAGTACTTC.

The genes are TRBV4-1 and TRBJ1-5; a possible D gene is TRBD1 (6 bases). The length of the CDR3 is 15 residues. The V gene lost 0 bases and the J gene lost 8 bases, with 14 bases spanning the gap. Germline values: CDR1 MGHRA, CDR2 YSYEKL. CDR3 in amino acids: CASSQEGGGWEPQHF. The CDR3 DNA reads as TGCGCCAGCAGCCAAGAAGGGGGGGGCTGGGAGCCCCAGCATTTT.

Only one count was recorded for this clonotype. CDR3 sequence: CASSQIDRESYNEQFF. CDR3 coding DNA: TGTGCCAGCAGTCAAATCGACAGGGAATCCTACAATGAGCAGTTCTTC. This rearrangement joins TRBV6-1 to TRBJ2-1, with TRBD1 matching 7 bases. Trimming at V came to 5 bases and at J to 1 base, leaving 8 bases not matched to a gene. The CDR3 contains 16 residues. From germline, CDR1 is MNHNS and CDR2 SASEGT.

This clonotype was recorded many times. This chain links TRBV12-3 or TRBV12-4 with TRBJ1-5; 10 nucleotides match TRBD1. V was clipped by 6 bases and J by 6 bases; unmatched bases: 8. The CDR3 spans 15 residues. CDR3 DNA: TGTGCCAGCAGCCAACCGGGACAGGGGACTCAGCCCCAGCATTTT. Protein: CASSQPGQGTQPQHF.

There are a few counts of this clonotype. CDR3 protein: CASSLEVGGAGELFF. The CDR3 region has the DNA TGTGCCAGCAGCTTAGAGGTCGGGGGGGCCGGGGAGCTGTTTTTT. The chain employs TRBV7-2 and TRBJ2-2; 8 nucleotides agree with TRBD2. V lost 1 base and J lost 6; bases outside the gene matches: 4. Germline V lookup: CDR1 SGHTA, CDR2 FQGNSA. This CDR3 has 15 amino acids.

This clonotype was seen more than once but under ten times. This chain uses TRBV6-5 with TRBJ1-1; D uncertain. V lost 0 bases and J lost 8, with 4 bases in between. The length of the CDR3 is 11 residues. Germline loops: CDR1 MNHEY, CDR2 SVGAGI. CDR3 amino acids: CASSYSREAFF. CDR3 DNA: TGTGCCAGCAGTTACTCGCGAGAAGCTTTCTTT.

This clonotype showed up many times. The chain employs TRBV2 and TRBJ2-3, with 9 nucleotides matching TRBD2. The length of the CDR3 is 15 residues. Unmatched junction bases numbered 5, after V lost 4 bases and J lost 3 bases. The germline V gene has CDR1 SNHLY and CDR2 FYNNEI. In DNA form, the CDR3 reads TGTGCCAGCAGTGTACCTAGCGGGATAACAGATACGCAGTATTTT. Amino acid sequence: CASSVPSGITDTQYF.

In its sample, this clonotype was seen many times. CDR3 protein: CAWSEGGNEQYF. The CDR3 DNA reads as TGTGCCTGGAGCGAGGGGGGGAACGAGCAGTACTTC. This chain uses TRBV30 with TRBJ2-7; the D gene is possibly TRBD2 (7 bases). V lost 3 bases and J lost 5, with 11 bases in between. Per germline, CDR1 GTSNPN and CDR2 SVGIG (reference sequence). The CDR3 extends over 12 amino acids.

This clonotype occurred many times. The rearrangement uses TRBV30 and TRBJ1-2; TRBD1 is a possible D gene (6 bases). Per germline, CDR1 GTSNPN and CDR2 SVGIG (reference sequence). Trimming shortened V by 3 bases and J by 8 bases, and 10 bases separated the two germline ends. CDR3 length: 11 amino acids. CDR3 DNA sequence: TGTGCCTGGAGCAGGGGTCTCGGCTACACCTTC. It specifies CAWSRGLGYTF. The whole variable domain, remainder taken from reference TRBV30 and TRBJ1-2, is SQTIHQWPATLVQPVGSPLSLECTVEGTSNPNLYWYRQAAGRGLQLLFYSVGIGQISSEVPQNLSASRPQDRQFILSSKKLLLSDSGFYLCAWSRGLGYTFGSGTRLTVV.

The rearrangement uses TRBV7-8 and TRBJ1-3; the D is unclear. From germline, CDR1 is SGHVS and CDR2 FQNEAQ. CDR3 length: 15 amino acids. V dropped 4 bases and J dropped 2 bases, with 12 bases sitting between them. CDR3 loop: CASSSLLGTGNTIYF. The CDR3 DNA reads TGTGCCAGCAGCTCCCTCCTGGGGACTGGAAACACCATATATTTT.

In this sample, this clonotype turned up a few times. This chain links TRBV7-8 with TRBJ2-3; the D gene could be TRBD1 or TRBD2 (5 bases each). CDR1 is SGHVS, CDR2 FQNEAQ, per germline. There are 14 residues in the CDR3. V dropped 3 bases and J dropped 2 bases, with 9 bases sitting between them. This CDR3 reads CASSFRGATDTQYF. CDR3 coding DNA: TGTGCCAGCAGCTTTCGGGGCGCCACAGATACGCAGTATTTT.

This clonotype came up many times. V is TRBV5-1 and J is TRBJ2-3; 7 bases are shared with TRBD1. CDR3 length equals 15 residues. Trimming at V came to 3 bases and at J to 2 bases, leaving 6 bases not matched to a gene. Germline CDR1 reads SGHRS; CDR2 reads YFSETQ. In DNA form, the CDR3 reads TGCGCCAGCAGCTCATCGGGACAGTCCACAGATACGCAGTATTTT. Encoded protein: CASSSSGQSTDTQYF.

The chain uses TRBV2 and TRBJ1-5, with 7 positions matching TRBD1. The CDR3 consists of 14 residues. Germline CDR1 is SNHLY and CDR2 is FYNNEI. V trimming: 5 bases; J trimming: 6 bases; junction bases outside the gene matches: 7. CDR3 protein: CASSRDRDGQPQHF. Written as DNA, the CDR3 is TGTGCCAGCAGTAGAGACAGGGATGGTCAGCCCCAGCATTTT.

V usage is TRBV29-1 and J usage is TRBJ2-7; no firm D call. CDR1 is SQVTM and CDR2 is ANQGSEA in the germline V gene. Deletions cut 4 bases from V and 3 bases from J, with 7 bases between. The CDR3 has 11 residues. The CDR3 sequence: CSVGELYEQYF. CDR3 DNA sequence: TGCAGCGTTGGAGAGCTCTACGAGCAGTACTTC.

This clonotype was detected many times. The chain employs TRBV6-1 and TRBJ2-1; D could derive from TRBD1 or TRBD2 (5 bases each). The V gene's germline CDR1 is MNHNS and CDR2 SASEGT. V gave up 9 bases and J gave up 4 bases, with 16 bases separating them. CDR3 length: 14 amino acids. CDR3 protein: CARASGTPYNEQFF. The CDR3 DNA sequence: TGTGCCAGGGCCTCGGGGACCCCTTACAATGAGCAGTTCTTC.